This T cell receptor (beta chain) was found in a study of blood T cell repertoires in COVID-19. In the study overall: T cells, B-cell-depleted T cells, or PBMCs provided the cDNA or gDNA that served as material.

Participant ages covered about 18 to 89 years across about two dozen US areas. In the original analysis: Estimation of nucleated cell counts was performed using reference gene primer amplification. Clones were sequenced by immunoSEQ multiplex PCR, and TCRdb holds only the in-frame ones, with some missing. V and J calls and clone size come straight from that table; D and trimming were deduced from the DNA. The sample consists of some 230,000 clones, 75% to 90% of them appearing once. The germline V and J ends were trimmed by 4 bases and 3 bases, with 16 bases remaining between them. This CDR3 is 16 amino acids long. CDR1 is MNHEY, CDR2 SMNVEV, per germline (reference sequence).

The rearrangement links TRBV27 to TRBJ2-1, with a tentative D call TRBD2 (6 bases). The source material was PBMCs or T cells enriched from blood (not recorded which). The TCR comes from a woman aged 18-29 years in a cohort exposed to, infected with or recovered from COVID-19 (not recorded which). CDR3 loop: CASSSPRAGDYNEQFF. The CDR3 DNA reads as TGTGCCAGCAGTTCCCCAAGAGCGGGCGACTACAATGAGCAGTTCTTC.